A selection of T cell receptor beta chains follows, all from one sample in a study of T cell responses to AZD1222 COVID-19 vaccine. Data came from immunoSEQ multiplex PCR; TCRdb stores just in-frame clones and leaves some out. Here the sample spans over 100,000 clones, approximately 86% being singletons. Specimen: peripheral blood, collected on day 0 of AZD1222 vaccination. The receptors were sampled from an adult in good health. Both conserved end residues are part of each CDR3. The D gene is left open where the match is weak. Expanded clones are given a class, and other clones once, few, many or no size at all.

V: TRBV29-1
J: TRBJ2-7
D: .
size: once
DNA: TGCAGCACCGTAACAGGAAACGAGCAGTACTTC
CDR3: CSTVTGNEQYF

V: TRBV6-5
J: TRBJ2-7
D: .
size: .
DNA: TGTGCCAGCAGTTACTCTCCCTACGAGCAGTACTTC
CDR3: CASSYSPYEQYF

V: TRBV7-9
J: TRBJ1-5
D: TRBD1
size: once
DNA: TGTGCCAGCAGCTTAGACGACAGGGGGCGAAGCAATCAGCCCCAGCATTTT
CDR3: CASSLDDRGRSNQPQHF

V: TRBV28
J: TRBJ2-7
D: .
size: .
DNA: TGTGCCAGCAGTTTAGGTCACCGAACTTCGTACTTC
CDR3: CASSLGHRTSYF

V: TRBV2
J: TRBJ2-3
D: .
size: .
DNA: TGTGCCAGCAGCGACTATGACCTAGATACGCAGTATTTT
CDR3: CASSDYDLDTQYF

V: TRBV28
J: TRBJ1-1
D: .
size: .
DNA: TGTGCCAGCACCATAGAAATGAACACTGAAGCTTTCTTT
CDR3: CASTIEMNTEAFF

V: TRBV3-1/TRBV3-2
J: TRBJ1-2
D: .
size: .
DNA: TGTGCCAGCATCGACAGAGGCGGCTATGGCTACACCTTC
CDR3: CASIDRGGYGYTF

V: TRBV11-3
J: TRBJ2-7
D: .
size: once
DNA: TGTGCCAGCAGCTTTCAGGACAGCTACGAGCAGTACTTC
CDR3: CASSFQDSYEQYF

V: TRBV5-1
J: TRBJ2-3
D: TRBD2
size: .
DNA: TGCGCCAGCAGCAGGGCCGCTTTAGCGGGAGTTGAAGCAGATACGCAGTATTTT
CDR3: CASSRAALAGVEADTQYF

V: TRBV5-1
J: TRBJ2-1
D: TRBD2
size: .
DNA: TGCGCCAGCAGCCCGAGACTAGCGGGGGGGAATGAGCAGTTCTTC
CDR3: CASSPRLAGGNEQFF

V: TRBV2
J: TRBJ1-1
D: .
size: .
DNA: TGTGCCAGCAGAGGCAGGGGAGTTTCTGAAGCTTTCTTT
CDR3: CASRGRGVSEAFF

V: TRBV14
J: TRBJ2-5
D: TRBD2
size: .
DNA: TGTGCCAGCAGCCAAACTAGCGGGACGTACCAAGAGACCCAGTACTTC
CDR3: CASSQTSGTYQETQYF

V: TRBV11-2
J: TRBJ1-6
D: TRBD1
size: .
DNA: TGTGCCAGCAGCCAGCGGTCGGCAGGGGGCTTTTCTCCACCCCTCCACTTT
CDR3: CASSQRSAGGFSPPLHF

V: TRBV30
J: TRBJ1-1
D: TRBD1
size: .
DNA: TGTGCCTGGGCGACAGGGCGAGGCACTGAAGCTTTCTTT
CDR3: CAWATGRGTEAFF

V: TRBV5-1
J: TRBJ1-6
D: TRBD1
size: .
DNA: TGCGCCAGCAGCTTGGCCGGGACAGTTATCAATTCACCCCTCCACTTT
CDR3: CASSLAGTVINSPLHF

V: TRBV2
J: TRBJ2-7
D: .
size: .
DNA: TGTGCCAGCAGTCCCCTCGATGGGAGCTCCTACGAGCAGTACTTC
CDR3: CASSPLDGSSYEQYF

V: TRBV3-1/TRBV3-2
J: TRBJ1-1
D: .
size: .
DNA: TGTGCCAGCAGCCAAGAAAGTCGAGTGAACACTGAAGCTTTCTTT
CDR3: CASSQESRVNTEAFF

V: TRBV5-1
J: TRBJ2-7
D: .
size: .
DNA: TGCGCCAGCAGCTTGGGCGGGACACCGGCCACATACGAGCAGTACTTC
CDR3: CASSLGGTPATYEQYF

V: TRBV4-3
J: TRBJ2-7
D: .
size: .
DNA: TGCGCCAGCAGCCAGGCAGGGACACCCCATTGGAAGGAGCAGTACTTC
CDR3: CASSQAGTPHWKEQYF

V: TRBV12-3/TRBV12-4
J: TRBJ1-1
D: .
size: .
DNA: TGTGCCAGCAGTTTTCGGGGGTACATTGAAGCTTTCTTT
CDR3: CASSFRGYIEAFF

V: TRBV28
J: TRBJ1-2
D: TRBD1
size: .
DNA: TGTGCCAGCAGTGTCGACAGGGCGTCCGCTAACTATGGCTACACCTTC
CDR3: CASSVDRASANYGYTF

V: TRBV6-5
J: TRBJ1-5
D: TRBD1
size: many
DNA: TGTGCCAGTCAACCGGGACAGGGGGCAAATCAGCCCCAGCATTTT
CDR3: CASQPGQGANQPQHF

V: TRBV27
J: TRBJ1-2
D: .
size: .
DNA: TGTGCCAGCAGTCCTCGGACGGATAGCTATGGCTACACCTTC
CDR3: CASSPRTDSYGYTF

V: TRBV12-5
J: TRBJ1-2
D: .
size: .
DNA: TGTGCTAGTGGGACAGATAACTATGGCTACACCTTC
CDR3: CASGTDNYGYTF

V: TRBV6-2/TRBV6-3
J: TRBJ2-7
D: .
size: .
DNA: TGTGCCAGCAGTTACCCAGCTGACACAAACTCCTACGAGCAGTACTTC
CDR3: CASSYPADTNSYEQYF

V: TRBV5-1
J: TRBJ2-3
D: .
size: .
DNA: TGCGCCAGCAGCTTGGGACCGAGCACAGATACGCAGTATTTT
CDR3: CASSLGPSTDTQYF

V: TRBV27
J: TRBJ1-6
D: .
size: .
DNA: TGTGCCAGCAGTCGGCAGAGGAATTCACCCCTCCACTTT
CDR3: CASSRQRNSPLHF

V: TRBV19
J: TRBJ2-3
D: TRBD2
size: .
DNA: TGTGCCAGTCAAACGGGACTAGCGGGACCAGGCACAGATACGCAGTATTTT
CDR3: CASQTGLAGPGTDTQYF

V: TRBV7-2
J: TRBJ1-2
D: .
size: .
DNA: TGTGCCAGCAGTGAACCTAACTATGGCTACACCTTC
CDR3: CASSEPNYGYTF

V: TRBV4-1
J: TRBJ2-2
D: .
size: .
DNA: TGCGCCAGCAGCCCCGGGCGGACATTGAACACCGGGGAGCTGTTTTTT
CDR3: CASSPGRTLNTGELFF

V: TRBV6-2/TRBV6-3
J: TRBJ1-2
D: .
size: .
DNA: TGTGCCAGCAGTTCCCTCCGACCGACAGCCTATGGCTACACCTTC
CDR3: CASSSLRPTAYGYTF

V: TRBV3-1/TRBV3-2
J: TRBJ2-3
D: TRBD2
size: .
DNA: TGTGCCAGCCAGGAATTAGAAGCGGGGAAAAGCACAGATACGCAGTATTTT
CDR3: CASQELEAGKSTDTQYF

V: TRBV18
J: TRBJ1-2
D: .
size: .
DNA: TGTGCCAGCTCACCGACCGAAAGGCCAGGGGAAGGCTACACCTTC
CDR3: CASSPTERPGEGYTF

V: TRBV11-2
J: TRBJ2-4
D: .
size: .
DNA: TGTGCCAGCAGCCTGGACCACAGGGAAGCCAAAAACATTCAGTACTTC
CDR3: CASSLDHREAKNIQYF

V: TRBV10-3
J: TRBJ2-1
D: TRBD2
size: .
DNA: TGTGCCATCAGTGGGACTAGCGGGATCGGCAATGAGCAGTTCTTC
CDR3: CAISGTSGIGNEQFF

V: TRBV10-1
J: TRBJ2-7
D: .
size: .
DNA: TGCGCCAGTAAGACAACCTACGAGCAGTACTTC
CDR3: CASKTTYEQYF

V: TRBV3-1/TRBV3-2
J: TRBJ1-4
D: .
size: few
DNA: TGTGCCAGCAGCCAAGTGGGGGGAGCAACTAATGAAAAACTGTTTTTT
CDR3: CASSQVGGATNEKLFF

V: TRBV7-2
J: TRBJ2-5
D: .
size: .
DNA: TGTGCCAGCAGCGGCGGGGAGTACCAAGAGACCCAGTACTTC
CDR3: CASSGGEYQETQYF

V: TRBV6-1
J: TRBJ2-7
D: .
size: .
DNA: TGTGCCAGCAGTGAGAGTTTATACGAGCAGTACTTC
CDR3: CASSESLYEQYF

V: TRBV7-3
J: TRBJ1-6
D: .
size: .
DNA: TGTGCCAGCAGCTTAACAGGGGGCTATAATTCACCCCTCCACTTT
CDR3: CASSLTGGYNSPLHF

V: TRBV6-6
J: TRBJ1-6
D: .
size: .
DNA: TGTGCCAGCAGCTCGCCCCCTAATTCACCCCTCCACTTT
CDR3: CASSSPPNSPLHF

V: TRBV28
J: TRBJ2-7
D: TRBD2
size: .
DNA: TGTGCCAGCTGGGACCGACTAGCGGGGTCCTACGAGCAGTACTTC
CDR3: CASWDRLAGSYEQYF

V: TRBV6-2/TRBV6-3
J: TRBJ2-7
D: TRBD2
size: .
DNA: TGTGCCAGCAGTTACCTACTAGCGGACAACTACGAGCAGTACTTC
CDR3: CASSYLLADNYEQYF

V: TRBV7-9
J: TRBJ1-2
D: .
size: few
DNA: TGTGCCAGCAGCTCGGTTGGCGGCTACACCTTC
CDR3: CASSSVGGYTF

V: TRBV6-2/TRBV6-3
J: TRBJ1-5
D: TRBD1
size: .
DNA: TGTGCCAGCAGTTACGCAGGGGGCCAGCCCCAGCATTTT
CDR3: CASSYAGGQPQHF

V: TRBV27
J: TRBJ2-1
D: .
size: .
DNA: TGTGCCAGCGTGGACACATTCTACAATGAGCAGTTCTTC
CDR3: CASVDTFYNEQFF

V: TRBV7-2
J: TRBJ1-6
D: .
size: .
DNA: TGTGCCAGCAGCTTAGCAGACCATAATTCACCCCTCCACTTT
CDR3: CASSLADHNSPLHF

V: TRBV6-5
J: TRBJ1-2
D: .
size: once
DNA: TGTGCCAGCAATCAAAACCAGGCTAACTATGGCTACACCTTC
CDR3: CASNQNQANYGYTF

V: TRBV6-5
J: TRBJ2-2
D: .
size: .
DNA: TGTGCCAGCAGTCCTCAGGCTACCGGGGAGCTGTTTTTT
CDR3: CASSPQATGELFF

V: TRBV28
J: TRBJ2-1
D: .
size: .
DNA: TGTGCCAGCAGTTTTGGCATCTCCAATGAGCAGTTCTTC
CDR3: CASSFGISNEQFF

V: TRBV7-9
J: TRBJ2-1
D: .
size: .
DNA: TGTGCCAGCAGCTTAGGCGGCAGGGGCTCCGATGAGCAGTTCTTC
CDR3: CASSLGGRGSDEQFF

V: TRBV7-6
J: TRBJ2-7
D: TRBD1
size: .
DNA: TGTGCCAGCAGCTCCAGACAGGGGGCGTACGAGCAGTACTTC
CDR3: CASSSRQGAYEQYF

V: TRBV27
J: TRBJ2-5
D: .
size: once
DNA: TGTGCCAGCAGTAGACATGGCGAAGAGACCCAGTACTTC
CDR3: CASSRHGEETQYF

V: TRBV12-3/TRBV12-4
J: TRBJ1-1
D: .
size: .
DNA: TGTGCCAGCAGTTTCGGGGAAAACACTGAAGCTTTCTTT
CDR3: CASSFGENTEAFF